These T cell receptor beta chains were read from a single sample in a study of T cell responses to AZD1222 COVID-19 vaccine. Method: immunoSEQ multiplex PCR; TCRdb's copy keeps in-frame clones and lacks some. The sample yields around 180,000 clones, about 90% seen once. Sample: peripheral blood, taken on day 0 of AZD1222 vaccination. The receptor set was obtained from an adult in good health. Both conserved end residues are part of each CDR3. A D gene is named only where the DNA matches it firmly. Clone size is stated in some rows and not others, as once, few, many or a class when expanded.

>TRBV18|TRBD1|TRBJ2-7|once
CASSPTGQGEREQYF
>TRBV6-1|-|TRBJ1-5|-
CASSEGWFQPQHF
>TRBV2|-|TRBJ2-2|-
CASSANLGRTGELFF
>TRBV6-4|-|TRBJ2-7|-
CASSDSPETTYEQYF
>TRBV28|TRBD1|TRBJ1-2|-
CASSPGGQGNYGYTF
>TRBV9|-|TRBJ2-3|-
CASRRTASSTDTQYF
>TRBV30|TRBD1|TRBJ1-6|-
CAWSWDRLNSPLHF
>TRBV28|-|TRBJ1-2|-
CASSKTGPYGYTF
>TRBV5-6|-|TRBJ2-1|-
CASSLGRIDEQFF
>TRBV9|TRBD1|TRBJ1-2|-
CASSVGVGGTGLGIDGYTF
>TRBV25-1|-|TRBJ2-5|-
CASSDQGLARQETQYF
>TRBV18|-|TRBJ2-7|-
CASSPGQYYEQYF
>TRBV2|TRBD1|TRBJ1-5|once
CASIGQGPGQPQHF
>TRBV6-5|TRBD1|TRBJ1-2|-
CASSYADRGRDGYTF
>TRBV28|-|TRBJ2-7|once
CASSPRDGPYEQYF
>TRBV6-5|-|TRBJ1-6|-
CASKYGSYNSPLHF
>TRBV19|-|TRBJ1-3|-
CASRDNSAGNTIYF
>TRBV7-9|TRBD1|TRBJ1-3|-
CASRPGQGVGNTIYF
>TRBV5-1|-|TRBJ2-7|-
CASSLWGESSYEQYF
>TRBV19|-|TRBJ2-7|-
CASSPVGFHEQYF
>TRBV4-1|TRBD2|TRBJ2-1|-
CASSQDPRSGGRSYNEQFF
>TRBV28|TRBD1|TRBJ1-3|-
CASSGAGRSYRGLTGNTIYF
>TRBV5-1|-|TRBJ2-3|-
CASSIRQGTDTQYF
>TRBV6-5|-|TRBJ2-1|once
CASSSDYRGNEQFF
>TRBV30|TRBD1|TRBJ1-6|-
CAERQGPLGPNNSPLHF
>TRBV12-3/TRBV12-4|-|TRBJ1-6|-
CASTFLVNSPLHF
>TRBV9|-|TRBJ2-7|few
CASSSQLEGLEQYF
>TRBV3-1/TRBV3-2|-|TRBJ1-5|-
CASSQGTVGNQPQHF
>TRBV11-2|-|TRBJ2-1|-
CASSLGLPWQGDNEQFF
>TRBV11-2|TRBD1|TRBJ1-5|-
CASSFGQGINQPQHF